A selection of T cell receptor beta chains follows, all from one sample in a study of blood T cell repertoires in COVID-19. The repertoire was sequenced with immunoSEQ multiplex PCR; TCRdb's copy has only in-frame clones and lacks some. The sample includes some 20,000 clones, roughly 85% of them seen just once. What was sequenced was peripheral blood. These TCRs come from a woman aged 80 or over with active or convalescent COVID-19. Both conserved end residues are trimmed from each CDR3.

v_gene	j_gene	CDR3aa
TRBV28	TRBJ2-2	ASSLVALAGELF
TRBV1	TRBJ1-2	TSRWGVCAKAYGYT
TRBV2	TRBJ1-6	ASSDRAPYNSPLH
TRBV5-1	TRBJ1-3	ASSIVPGSPSGNTIY
TRBV7-6	TRBJ2-1	ASSLQGGGSYNEQF
TRBV19	TRBJ1-2	ASSSTGGFSGYT
TRBV19	TRBJ1-4	ASSRAKGWTNEKLF
TRBV13	TRBJ2-2	ASSLRSGGYTGELF
TRBV19	TRBJ2-3	ASSTRQVNTDTQY
TRBV7-9	TRBJ2-1	ASSTPPTSAHNEQF
TRBV5-6	TRBJ1-2	ASSPGDRRSYGYT
TRBV16	TRBJ1-1	ASSQPPVTGNEAF
TRBV11-2	TRBJ2-2	ASSPGTSGSNYGELF
TRBV25-1	TRBJ1-1	ASSDGGSTEAF
TRBV6-5	TRBJ1-1	ASSYSSGRGNTEAF
TRBV6-6	TRBJ2-7	ASTRQGPYEQY
TRBV5-1	TRBJ2-1	ASSLYENTGLPLF
TRBV2	TRBJ2-1	ASSVDRGVYNEQF
TRBV4-2	TRBJ2-3	ASSPPEGGGRSDTQY
TRBV16	TRBJ2-5	ASSQSRETQY
TRBV3-1/TRBV3-2	TRBJ2-1	ASSPASGSDEQF